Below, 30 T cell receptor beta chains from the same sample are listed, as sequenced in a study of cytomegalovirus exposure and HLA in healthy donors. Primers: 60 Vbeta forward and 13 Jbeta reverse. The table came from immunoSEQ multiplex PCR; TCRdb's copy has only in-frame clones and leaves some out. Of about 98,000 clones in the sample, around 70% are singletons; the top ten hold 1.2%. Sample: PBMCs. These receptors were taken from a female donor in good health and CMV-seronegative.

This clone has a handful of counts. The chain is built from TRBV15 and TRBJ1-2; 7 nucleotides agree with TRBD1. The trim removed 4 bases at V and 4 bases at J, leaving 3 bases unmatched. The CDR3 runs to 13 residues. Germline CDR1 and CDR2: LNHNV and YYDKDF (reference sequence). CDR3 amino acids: CATSTGQAYGYTF. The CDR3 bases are TGTGCCACCAGCACAGGACAGGCCTATGGCTACACCTTC.

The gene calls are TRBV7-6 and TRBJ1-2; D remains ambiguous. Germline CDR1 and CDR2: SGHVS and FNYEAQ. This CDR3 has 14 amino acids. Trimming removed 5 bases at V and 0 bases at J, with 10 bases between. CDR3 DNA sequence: TGTGCCAGCAGCCCGTCGAGTGCTAACTATGGCTACACCTTC. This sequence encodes CASSPSSANYGYTF. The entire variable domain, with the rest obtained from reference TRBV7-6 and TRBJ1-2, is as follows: GAGVSQSPRYKVTKRGQDVALRCDPISGHVSLYWYRQALGQGPEFLTYFNYEAQQDKSGLPNDRFSAERPEGSISTLTIQRTEQRDSAMYRCASSPSSANYGYTFGSGTRLTVV.

The CDR3 here is CASSNAGTGGYQPQHF. The CDR3 DNA is TGTGCCAGCAGTAACGCCGGGACAGGGGGCTATCAGCCCCAGCATTTT. The chain carries TRBV28 and TRBJ1-5, with TRBD1 matching 12 bases. In germline, CDR1 is MDHEN, CDR2 SYDVKM. The V gene end was trimmed by 5 bases and the J gene end by 5 bases; junction bases not matched to a gene: 7. The CDR3 has 16 residues. The whole variable domain, remainder taken from reference TRBV28 and TRBJ1-5, is DVKVTQSSRYLVKRTGEKVFLECVQDMDHENMFWYRQDPGLGLRLIYFSYDVKMKEKGDIPEGYSVSREKKERFSLILESASTNQTSMYLCASSNAGTGGYQPQHFGDGTRLSIL.

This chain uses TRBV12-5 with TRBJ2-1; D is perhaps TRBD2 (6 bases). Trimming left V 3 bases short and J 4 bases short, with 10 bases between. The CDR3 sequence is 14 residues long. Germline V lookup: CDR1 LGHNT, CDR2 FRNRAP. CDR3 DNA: TGTGCTAGTGGTTTTACGGGGGAGTACAATGAGCAGTTCTTC. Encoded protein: CASGFTGEYNEQFF. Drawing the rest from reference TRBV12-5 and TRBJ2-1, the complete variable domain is DARVTQTPRHKVTEMGQEVTMRCQPILGHNTVFWYRQTMMQGLELLAYFRNRAPLDDSGMPKDRFSAEMPDATLATLKIQPSEPRDSAVYFCASGFTGEYNEQFFGPGTRLTVL.

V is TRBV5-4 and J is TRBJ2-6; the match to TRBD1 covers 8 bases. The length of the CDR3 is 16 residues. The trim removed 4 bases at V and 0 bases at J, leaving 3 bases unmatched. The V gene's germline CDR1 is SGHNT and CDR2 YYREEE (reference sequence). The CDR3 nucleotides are TGTGCCAGCAGCCGGGACAGGAACTCTGGGGCCAACGTCCTGACTTTC. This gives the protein CASSRDRNSGANVLTF. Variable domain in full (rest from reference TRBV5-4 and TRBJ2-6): ETGVTQSPTHLIKTRGQQVTLRCSSQSGHNTVSWYQQALGQGPQFIFQYYREEENGRGNFPPRFSGLQFPNYSSELNVNALELDDSALYLCASSRDRNSGANVLTFGAGSRLTVL.

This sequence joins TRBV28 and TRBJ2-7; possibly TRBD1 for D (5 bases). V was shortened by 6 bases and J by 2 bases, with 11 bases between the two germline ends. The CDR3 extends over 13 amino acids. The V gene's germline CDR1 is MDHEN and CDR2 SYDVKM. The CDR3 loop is CASSPGHTYEQYF. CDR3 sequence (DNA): TGTGCCAGCAGCCCAGGACACACCTACGAGCAGTACTTC.

The CDR3, as DNA: TGTGCCAGTTATCCCTCCGGGGGCGGGGAGCTGTTTTTT. Protein sequence: CASYPSGGGELFF. The chain employs TRBV19 and TRBJ2-2; D may be TRBD2 (6 bases). The ends were cut back, 8 bases at V and 7 bases at J, with 14 bases in the middle. CDR3 size: 13 residues. CDR1 and CDR2 from the germline V gene are LNHDA and SQIVND (reference sequence).

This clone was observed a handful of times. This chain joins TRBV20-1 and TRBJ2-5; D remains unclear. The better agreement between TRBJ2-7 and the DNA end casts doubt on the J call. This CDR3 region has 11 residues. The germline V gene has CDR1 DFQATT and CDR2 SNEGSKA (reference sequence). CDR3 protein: CSASDSYEQYF. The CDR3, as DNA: TGCAGTGCTAGCGACTCCTACGAGCAGTACTTC.

The CDR3 DNA is TGTGCCAGCAGCTTGGGGGCAGGGACCTACAATGAGCAGTTCTTC. It encodes CASSLGAGTYNEQFF. The rearrangement joins TRBV5-4 to TRBJ2-1; a weak D match, TRBD1 (5 bases). The germline V gene encodes CDR1 SGHNT and CDR2 YYREEE (reference sequence). This CDR3 contains 15 residues. Trimming took 0 bases from V and 2 from J, leaving 9 bases between them. Supplemented by reference TRBV5-4 and TRBJ2-1, the full variable domain reads ETGVTQSPTHLIKTRGQQVTLRCSSQSGHNTVSWYQQALGQGPQFIFQYYREEENGRGNFPPRFSGLQFPNYSSELNVNALELDDSALYLCASSLGAGTYNEQFFGPGTRLTVL.

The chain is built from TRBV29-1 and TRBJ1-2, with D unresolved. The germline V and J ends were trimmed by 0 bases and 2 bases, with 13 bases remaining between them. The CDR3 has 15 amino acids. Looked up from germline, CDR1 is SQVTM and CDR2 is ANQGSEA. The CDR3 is CSVEDPAPGNYGYTF. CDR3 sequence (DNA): TGCAGCGTTGAAGATCCAGCTCCCGGGAACTATGGCTACACCTTC.

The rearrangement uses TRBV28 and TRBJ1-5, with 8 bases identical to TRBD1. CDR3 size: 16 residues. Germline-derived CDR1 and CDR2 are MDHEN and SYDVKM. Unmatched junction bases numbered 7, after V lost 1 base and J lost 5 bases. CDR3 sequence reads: CASSLYGQGDHQPQHF. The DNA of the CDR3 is TGTGCCAGCAGTTTATATGGACAGGGCGACCATCAGCCCCAGCATTTT.

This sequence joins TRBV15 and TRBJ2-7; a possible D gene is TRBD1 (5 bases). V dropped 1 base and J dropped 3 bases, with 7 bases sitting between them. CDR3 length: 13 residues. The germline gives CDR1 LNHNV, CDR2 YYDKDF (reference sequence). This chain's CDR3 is CATSRGDSYEQYF. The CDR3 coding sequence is TGTGCCACCAGCAGAGGTGACAGCTACGAGCAGTACTTC.

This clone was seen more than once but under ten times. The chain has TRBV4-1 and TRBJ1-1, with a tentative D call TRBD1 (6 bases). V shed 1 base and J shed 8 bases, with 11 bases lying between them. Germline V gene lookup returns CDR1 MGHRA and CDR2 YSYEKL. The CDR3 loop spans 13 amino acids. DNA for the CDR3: TGCGCCAGCAGCCAAGCCAGGGGTTGGGAAGCTTTCTTT. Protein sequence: CASSQARGWEAFF.

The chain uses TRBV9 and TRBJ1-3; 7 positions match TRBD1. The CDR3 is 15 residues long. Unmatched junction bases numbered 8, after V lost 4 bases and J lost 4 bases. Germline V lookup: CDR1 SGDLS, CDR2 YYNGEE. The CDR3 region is CASSRGGAGGNTIYF. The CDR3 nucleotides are TGTGCCAGCAGCAGAGGGGGCGCGGGAGGAAACACCATATATTTT.

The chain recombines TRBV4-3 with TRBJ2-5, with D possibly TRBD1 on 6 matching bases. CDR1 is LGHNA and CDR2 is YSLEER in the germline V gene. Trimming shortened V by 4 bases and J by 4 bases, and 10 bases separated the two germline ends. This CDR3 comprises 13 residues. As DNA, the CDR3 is TGCGCCAGCAGCCGGGACATCCGAGAGACCCAGTACTTC. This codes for CASSRDIRETQYF.

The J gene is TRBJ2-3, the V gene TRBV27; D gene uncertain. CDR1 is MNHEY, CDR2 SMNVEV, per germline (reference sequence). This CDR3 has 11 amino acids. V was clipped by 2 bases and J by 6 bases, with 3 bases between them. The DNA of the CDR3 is TGTGCCAGCAGTTTAGGCGATACGCAGTATTTT. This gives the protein CASSLGDTQYF.

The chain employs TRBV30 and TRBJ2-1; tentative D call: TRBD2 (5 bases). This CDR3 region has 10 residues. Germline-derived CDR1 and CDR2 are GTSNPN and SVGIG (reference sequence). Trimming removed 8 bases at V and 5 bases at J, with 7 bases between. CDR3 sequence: CAGRDNEQFF. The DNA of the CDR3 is TGTGCCGGGCGGGACAATGAGCAGTTCTTC. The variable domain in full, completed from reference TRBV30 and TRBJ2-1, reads SQTIHQWPATLVQPVGSPLSLECTVEGTSNPNLYWYRQAAGRGLQLLFYSVGIGQISSEVPQNLSASRPQDRQFILSSKKLLLSDSGFYLCAGRDNEQFFGPGTRLTVL.

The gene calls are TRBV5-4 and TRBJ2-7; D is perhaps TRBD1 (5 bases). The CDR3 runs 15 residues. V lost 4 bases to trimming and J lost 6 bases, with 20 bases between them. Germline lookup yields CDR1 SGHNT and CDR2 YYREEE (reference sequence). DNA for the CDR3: TGTGCCAGCAGCCCCCCCTTTGGCAGGGAAAGCGAGCAGTACTTC. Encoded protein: CASSPPFGRESEQYF. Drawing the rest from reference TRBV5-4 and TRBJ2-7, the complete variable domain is ETGVTQSPTHLIKTRGQQVTLRCSSQSGHNTVSWYQQALGQGPQFIFQYYREEENGRGNFPPRFSGLQFPNYSSELNVNALELDDSALYLCASSPPFGRESEQYFGPGTRLTVT.

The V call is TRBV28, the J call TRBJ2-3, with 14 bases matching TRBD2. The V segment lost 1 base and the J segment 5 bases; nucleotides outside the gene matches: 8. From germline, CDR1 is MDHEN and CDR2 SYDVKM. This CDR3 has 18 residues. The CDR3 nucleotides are TGTGCCAGCAGTTTATCCATGACTAGCGGGAGGGCCGAAGATACGCAGTATTTT. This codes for CASSLSMTSGRAEDTQYF.

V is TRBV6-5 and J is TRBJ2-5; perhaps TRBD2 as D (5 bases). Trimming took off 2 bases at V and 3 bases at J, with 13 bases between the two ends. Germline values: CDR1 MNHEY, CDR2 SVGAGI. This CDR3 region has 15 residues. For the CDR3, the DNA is TGTGCCAGCAGTTACGGGAGCGGATTCAAAGAGACCCAGTACTTC. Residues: CASSYGSGFKETQYF.

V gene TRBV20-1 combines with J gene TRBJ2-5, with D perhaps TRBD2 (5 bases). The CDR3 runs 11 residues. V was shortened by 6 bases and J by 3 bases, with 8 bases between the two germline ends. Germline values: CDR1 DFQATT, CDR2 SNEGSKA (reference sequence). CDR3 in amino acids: CSAERKETQYF. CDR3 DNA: TGCAGTGCCGAGCGGAAAGAGACCCAGTACTTC.

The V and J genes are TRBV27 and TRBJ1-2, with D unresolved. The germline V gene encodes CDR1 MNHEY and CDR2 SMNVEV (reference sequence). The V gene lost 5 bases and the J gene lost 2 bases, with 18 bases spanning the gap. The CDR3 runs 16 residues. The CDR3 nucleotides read TGTGCCAGCAGTCCCGCACCGGTCCTAGCCAACTATGGCTACACCTTC. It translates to CASSPAPVLANYGYTF.

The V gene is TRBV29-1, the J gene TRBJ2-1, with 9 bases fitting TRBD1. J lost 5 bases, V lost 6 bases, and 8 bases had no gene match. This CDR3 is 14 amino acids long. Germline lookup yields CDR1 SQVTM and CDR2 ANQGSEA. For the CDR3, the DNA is TGCAGCGTCGTCCCGGGACAGGGTAACAATGAGCAGTTCTTC. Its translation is CSVVPGQGNNEQFF.

CDR3 region: CASSNRGSYNEQFF. The CDR3 DNA reads as TGTGCCAGCAGCAACAGGGGGTCCTACAATGAGCAGTTCTTC. V is TRBV7-2 and J is TRBJ2-1; 8 bases align to TRBD1. From germline, CDR1 is SGHTA and CDR2 FQGNSA. Trimming took 5 bases from V and 1 from J; bases not matched to a gene: 1. This CDR3 has 14 amino acids.

In DNA form, the CDR3 reads TGTGCCTGGAGTGATGGAGTAACCGGGGAGCTGTTTTTT. Its protein product is CAWSDGVTGELFF. The rearrangement joins TRBV30 to TRBJ2-2; D is uncertain. Between the trimmed V and J ends, which lost 1 base and 5 bases, there was a span of 8 bases. The CDR3 has 13 residues. The germline V gene has CDR1 GTSNPN and CDR2 SVGIG (reference sequence).

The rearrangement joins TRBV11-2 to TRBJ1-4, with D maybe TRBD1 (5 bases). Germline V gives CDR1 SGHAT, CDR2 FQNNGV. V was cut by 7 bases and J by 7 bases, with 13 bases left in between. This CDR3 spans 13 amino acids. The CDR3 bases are TGTGCCAGCAACTCGGGGGTGGGTGAAAAACTGTTTTTT. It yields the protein CASNSGVGEKLFF.

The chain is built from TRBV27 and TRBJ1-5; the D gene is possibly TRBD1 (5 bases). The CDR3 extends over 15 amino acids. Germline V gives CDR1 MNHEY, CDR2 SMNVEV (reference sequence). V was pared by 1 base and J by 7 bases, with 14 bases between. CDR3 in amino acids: CASSLLPGNGQPQHF. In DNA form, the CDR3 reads TGTGCCAGCAGTTTATTGCCAGGGAACGGACAGCCCCAGCATTTT.

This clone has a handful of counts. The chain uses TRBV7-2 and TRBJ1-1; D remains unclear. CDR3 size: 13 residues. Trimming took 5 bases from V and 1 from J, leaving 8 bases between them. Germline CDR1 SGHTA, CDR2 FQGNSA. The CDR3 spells CASSLKRNTEAFF. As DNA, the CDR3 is TGTGCCAGCAGCCTAAAGCGGAACACTGAAGCTTTCTTT.

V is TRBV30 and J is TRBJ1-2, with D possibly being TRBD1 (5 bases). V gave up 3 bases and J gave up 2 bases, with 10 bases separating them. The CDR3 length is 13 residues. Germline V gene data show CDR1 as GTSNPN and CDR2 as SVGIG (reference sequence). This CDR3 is CAWRQDANYGYTF. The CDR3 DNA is TGTGCCTGGAGACAGGACGCCAACTATGGCTACACCTTC.

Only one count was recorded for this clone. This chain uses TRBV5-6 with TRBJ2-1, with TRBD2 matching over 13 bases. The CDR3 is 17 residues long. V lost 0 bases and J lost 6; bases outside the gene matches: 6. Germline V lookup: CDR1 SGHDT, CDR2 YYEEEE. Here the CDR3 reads CASSLDTGTSGINEQFF. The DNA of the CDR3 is TGTGCCAGCAGCTTGGACACCGGGACTAGCGGGATCAATGAGCAGTTCTTC.